The subject of this entry is one T cell receptor beta chain. Its antigen remains unidentified. V shed 3 bases and J shed 8 bases, with 13 bases lying between them. This CDR3 is 13 amino acids long. Germline CDR1 and CDR2: MNHEY and SVGAGI. The data originate from a study of blood T cells in healthy people across ages. Whole-study context: About one barcoded beta molecule was captured per two T cells (by template switching). Study-wide results and caveats: More naive CD4+ cells and higher diversity marked long-lived donors relative to aged donors.

Together with a sample-barcoded 5' primer, a J-beta primer mix was included in a second PCR lasting roughly 6 to 12 cycles. From the 5' RACE reads, TCRdb called clonotypes with MiXCR, one entry per CDR3 protein. The sample lists some 1,800,000 distinct CDR3 sequences; approximately 39% were seen once. Sequenced sample: blood. The source is a human donor in good health. V is TRBV6-5 and J is TRBJ1-2; D is undetermined. The CDR3 here is CASSYSEGQGYTF. In DNA, the CDR3 is TGTGCCAGCAGTTATTCAGAAGGCCAGGGCTACACCTTC.